A single sample gave rise to the 11 T cell receptor beta chains below, sequenced in a study of cytomegalovirus exposure and HLA in healthy donors. Both 60 Vbeta primers and 13 Jbeta primers went into the PCR. Clones were read by immunoSEQ multiplex PCR, and TCRdb kept only the in-frame ones, dropping some. The sample consists of around 64,000 clones, less than 90% of them appearing once. The source material was PBMCs. These receptor sequences come from a female donor in good health and CMV-seronegative.

In its sample, this clone was seen once. The rearrangement uses TRBV5-1 and TRBJ2-5; 9 bases align to TRBD2. The J call may be wrong; the DNA end is better matched by TRBJ2-7. The CDR3 contains 16 residues. Germline V gives CDR1 SGHRS, CDR2 YFSETQ. CDR3 in DNA: TGCGCCAGCAGCCGCGTCGCGACTAGCGGTACCTACGAGCAGTACTTC. It yields the protein CASSRVATSGTYEQYF.

The rearrangement uses TRBV25-1 and TRBJ2-7; 10 bases are shared with TRBD1. The CDR3 covers 14 residues. Germline loops: CDR1 MGHDK, CDR2 SYGVNS. V lost 3 bases and J lost 3; bases outside the gene matches: 2. The CDR3 loop is CASSEGDRGYEQYF. For the CDR3, the DNA is TGTGCCAGCAGTGAGGGGGACAGGGGCTACGAGCAGTACTTC.

The chain couples TRBV2 to TRBJ2-2; TRBD1 aligns across 9 bases. CDR3 length equals 15 residues. The germline V gene encodes CDR1 SNHLY and CDR2 FYNNEI. V shed 7 bases and J 0 bases; nucleotides not matched to a gene: 3. This CDR3 reads CASTRDRANTGELFF. CDR3 in DNA: TGTGCCAGCACCCGGGACAGGGCGAACACCGGGGAGCTGTTTTTT.

The chain recombines TRBV7-9 with TRBJ2-1, with D hard to call. V was trimmed by 5 bases and J by 3 bases, leaving 11 bases between them. The CDR3 loop spans 14 amino acids. Germline CDR1 reads SEHNR; CDR2 reads FQNEAQ (reference sequence). CDR3 in DNA: TGTGCCAGCAGCGCCGTGGAGAACTACAATGAGCAGTTCTTC. Protein product: CASSAVENYNEQFF.

The V and J genes are TRBV9 and TRBJ2-1; 11 positions agree with TRBD2. J was trimmed by 0 bases and V by 0 bases; bases with no gene match: 2. In germline, CDR1 is SGDLS, CDR2 YYNGEE. The CDR3 runs 17 residues. The CDR3 sequence is CASSVGTSGFSYNEQFF. CDR3 coding DNA: TGTGCCAGCAGCGTAGGGACTAGCGGGTTCTCCTACAATGAGCAGTTCTTC.

The V call is TRBV4-3, the J call TRBJ2-7; TRBD2 is a possible D gene (6 bases). V lost 4 bases and J 0 bases, leaving 22 bases between the germline ends. The CDR3 sequence is 18 residues long. Germline assignment: CDR1 LGHNA and CDR2 YSLEER. The DNA of the CDR3 is TGCGCCAGCAGCCGCGGACCAGGTGGCGGGACCTTCTCCTACGAGCAGTACTTC. This translates into CASSRGPGGGTFSYEQYF.

The rearrangement joins TRBV15 to TRBJ1-2, with D possibly TRBD1 on 6 matching bases. With 2 bases removed from V and 4 bases from J, the gap between germline ends came to 14 bases. Germline V gives CDR1 LNHNV, CDR2 YYDKDF (reference sequence). The length of the CDR3 is 15 residues. CDR3 coding DNA: TGTGCCACCAGCAGAACTCAGGGGTTTATCTATGGCTACACCTTC. Amino acid sequence: CATSRTQGFIYGYTF.

The V call is TRBV7-2, the J call TRBJ2-7; 7 bases align to TRBD1. V lost 5 bases to trimming and J lost 0 bases; unmatched junction nucleotides: 1. Germline CDR1 reads SGHTA; CDR2 reads FQGNSA. This CDR3 spans 13 amino acids. The CDR3 here is CASSRDSSYEQYF. Here the CDR3 DNA reads TGTGCCAGCAGCCGGGACAGCTCCTACGAGCAGTACTTC.

This clone was seen only once. The CDR3 loop is CASSSRVIPYEQYF. DNA of the CDR3: TGTGCCAGCAGCTCGAGGGTCATCCCCTACGAGCAGTACTTC. V usage is TRBV5-4 and J usage is TRBJ2-7, with a possible D match to TRBD2 (5 bases). The CDR3 consists of 14 residues. Trimming stripped 3 bases from V and 2 bases from J, with 12 bases between. The germline gives CDR1 SGHNT, CDR2 YYREEE (reference sequence).

The chain's CDR3 is CASSFTRDSRQETQYF. In DNA form, the CDR3 reads TGTGCCAGCAGCTTTACCAGGGACTCCCGACAAGAGACCCAGTACTTC. The chain combines TRBV5-4 with TRBJ2-5; maybe TRBD2 (6 bases). The length of the CDR3 is 16 residues. Germline V CDR1 and CDR2: SGHNT, YYREEE (reference sequence). V lost 2 bases and J lost 2, with 16 bases in between.

The genes are TRBV28 and TRBJ2-5; 10 nucleotides line up with TRBD2. This CDR3 is 13 amino acids long. Trimming cost V 10 bases and J 4 bases; bases outside gene matches: 6. The germline V gene has CDR1 MDHEN and CDR2 SYDVKM. CDR3 in amino acids: CAIGTSARETQYF. The DNA of the CDR3 is TGTGCCATTGGGACTAGCGCCAGAGAGACCCAGTACTTC.